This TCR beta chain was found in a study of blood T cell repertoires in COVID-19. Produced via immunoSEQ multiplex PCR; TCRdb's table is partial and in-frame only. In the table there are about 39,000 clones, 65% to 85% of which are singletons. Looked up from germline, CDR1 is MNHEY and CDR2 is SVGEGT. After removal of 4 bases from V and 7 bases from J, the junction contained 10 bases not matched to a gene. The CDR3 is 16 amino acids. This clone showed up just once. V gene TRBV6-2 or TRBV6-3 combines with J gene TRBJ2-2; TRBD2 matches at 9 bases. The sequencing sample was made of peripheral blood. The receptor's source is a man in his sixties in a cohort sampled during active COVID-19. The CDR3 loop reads CASSSVGGGAGGELFF. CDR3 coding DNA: TGTGCCAGCAGTTCGGTCGGCGGGGGGGCCGGCGGGGAGCTGTTTTTT.